This T cell receptor (beta chain) comes out of a study of T cell clonality in common variable immunodeficiency. Findings of the study overall: Patient heterogeneity in the CVID cohort limited correlations between repertoire features and clinical complications. What drives increased CVID clonality needs T cell subpopulation sequencing.

Patients and controls were mostly of Caucasian heritage. Heparinized whole blood, about 5 to 9 ml, came from each donor. The method was immunoSEQ multiplex PCR; TCRdb's version includes in-frame clones alone and lacks a portion of them. This record lists some 53,000 clones, none seen once only, and the top ten clones contain roughly 3.4%. This clone was picked up many times. Antigen: not known. The read ends 3 residues before the CDR3 terminus; that terminus is restored from the germline J gene. Germline V gives CDR1 KGHSH, CDR2 LQKENI. The CDR3 is 14 residues long. With 3 bases clipped from V and 7 bases from J, the junction kept 5 bases outside the gene matches.

This clonotype originated in a person aged 18-70 years in good health. The sequenced sample was peripheral blood mononuclear cells. V is TRBV18 and J is TRBJ2-4; 8 bases match TRBD1. The sequenced CDR3 bases are TGTGCCAGCTCACCGGACAGGGCACATAACATT. It codes for CASSPDRAHNI. In full, the CDR3 is CASSPDRAHNIQYF.